This note documents a single T cell receptor (beta chain) sequence. The authors' processing: Nucleated cell number was recorded as an estimate derived from reference gene primer amplification. Profiling relied on immunoSEQ multiplex PCR, and the TCRdb table lists in-frame clones only, not all of them. For V, J and clone size, that table is used; D and trimming come from the DNA. This sample has over 55,000 clones; more than 75% occur once, and the top ten carry more than 7.5%. The data were taken from a study of blood T cell repertoires in COVID-19. The overall study: Both acute and convalescent COVID-19 samples were obtained from the United States, Italy and Spain.

CDR1 and CDR2 from the germline V gene are SNHLY and FYNNEI. V dropped 8 bases and J dropped 4 bases, with 11 bases sitting between them. This CDR3 spans 13 amino acids. This chain connects TRBV2 to TRBJ1-4; no firm D call. The sample was peripheral blood. The receptor was isolated from a man aged 50-59 years with active COVID-19. The CDR3 DNA reads as TGTGCCAGCCGCATACAGCTTAATGAAAAACTGTTTTTT. Protein product: CASRIQLNEKLFF. The whole variable domain, filled in from reference TRBV2 and TRBJ1-4, reads EPEVTQTPSHQVTQMGQEVILRCVPISNHLYFYWYRQILGQKVEFLVSFYNNEISEKSEIFDDQFSVERPDGSNFTLKIRSTKLEDSAMYFCASRIQLNEKLFFGSGTQLSVL.